The sequence of this T cell receptor beta chain was determined in a study of T cells after yellow fever vaccination. TCRdb analysed the 5' RACE reads with MiXCR anew, one entry per CDR3 protein. The sample has about 330,000 distinct CDR3 sequences, about 7.8% seen once. This clonotype was recorded a few times. Sequences were derived from PBMCs, sampled roughly 45 days after the first yellow fever vaccination. The TCR originated in a man aged 18 to 30 who received the YFV17D yellow fever vaccine.

The CDR3 sequence: CASSLTGEYGYTF. The CDR3 DNA reads TGTGCCAGCAGTTTGACAGGGGAATATGGCTACACCTTC. This chain links TRBV6-6 with TRBJ1-2, with 8 bases identical to TRBD1. The CDR3 extends over 13 amino acids. Germline V gene data show CDR1 as MNHNY and CDR2 as SVGAGI (reference sequence). J lost 5 bases, V lost 4 bases, and 3 bases had no gene match.